This T cell receptor beta chain was profiled in a study of Graves' ophthalmopathy and Graves' hyperthyroidism. The study, taken as a whole, reports: Blood also carried most expanded thyroid clonotypes exceeding 0.001 frequency. With about 88% sensitivity and approximately 79% specificity, a 13-signature model separated ophthalmopathy from stable hyperthyroidism.

Stable hyperthyroidism was defined by absence of ophthalmopathy within 18 months of follow-up. Hyperthyroidism patients, all newly diagnosed, had under 2 months' duration and ages of 18 to 65. Amplified material comprised TCR beta CDR3 regions derived from RNA transcripts. Second-round multiplex PCR came after a first-round RT-PCR that employed HTBI primers. TCRdb ran MiXCR on the multiplex PCR reads and lists one entry per CDR3 protein. The table has about 400,000 distinct CDR3 sequences, approximately 15% seen once. Germline assignment: CDR1 SGHDN and CDR2 FVKESK. The CDR3 runs to 15 residues. The V end was cut by 1 base, the J end by 5 bases, with 14 bases between. The table lists this clonotype with a few counts. Its cognate antigen is unknown.

The gene calls are TRBV14 and TRBJ1-1; D gene unclear. The receptor's source is a woman under 30 with stable Graves' hyperthyroidism. Input material: peripheral blood. The CDR3 is CASSQAGRAGTEAFF. The CDR3 nucleotides read TGTGCCAGCAGCCAAGCTGGAAGGGCGGGGACTGAAGCTTTCTTT. Filled out from reference TRBV14 and TRBJ1-1, the complete variable domain reads EAGVTQFPSHSVIEKGQTVTLRCDPISGHDNLYWYRRVMGKEIKFLLHFVKESKQDESGMPNNRFLAERTGGTYSTLKVQPAELEDSGVYFCASSQAGRAGTEAFFGQGTRLTVV.